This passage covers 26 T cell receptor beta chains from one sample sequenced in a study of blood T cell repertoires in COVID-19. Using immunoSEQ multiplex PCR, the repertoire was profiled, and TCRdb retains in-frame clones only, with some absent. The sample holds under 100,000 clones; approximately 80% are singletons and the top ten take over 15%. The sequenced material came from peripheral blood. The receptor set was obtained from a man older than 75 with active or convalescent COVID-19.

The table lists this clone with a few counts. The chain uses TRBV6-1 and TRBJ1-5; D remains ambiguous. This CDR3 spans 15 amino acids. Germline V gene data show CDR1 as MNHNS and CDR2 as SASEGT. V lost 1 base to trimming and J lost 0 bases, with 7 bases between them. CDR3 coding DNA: TGTGCCAGCAGTGAAGGTCCAAATAGCAATCAGCCCCAGCATTTT. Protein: CASSEGPNSNQPQHF.

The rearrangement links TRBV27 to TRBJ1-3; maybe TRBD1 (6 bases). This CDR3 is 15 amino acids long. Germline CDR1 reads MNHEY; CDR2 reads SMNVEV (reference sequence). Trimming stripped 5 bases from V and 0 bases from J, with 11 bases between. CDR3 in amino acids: CASSQGTPSGNTIYF. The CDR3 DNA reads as TGTGCCAGCAGTCAGGGGACACCCTCTGGAAACACCATATATTTT.

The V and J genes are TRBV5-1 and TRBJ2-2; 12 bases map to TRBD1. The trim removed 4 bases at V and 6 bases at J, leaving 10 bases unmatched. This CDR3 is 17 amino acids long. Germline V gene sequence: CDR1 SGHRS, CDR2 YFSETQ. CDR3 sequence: CASSTDPGTGGSGELFF. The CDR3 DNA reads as TGCGCCAGCAGCACTGACCCCGGGACAGGGGGCTCCGGGGAGCTGTTTTTT.

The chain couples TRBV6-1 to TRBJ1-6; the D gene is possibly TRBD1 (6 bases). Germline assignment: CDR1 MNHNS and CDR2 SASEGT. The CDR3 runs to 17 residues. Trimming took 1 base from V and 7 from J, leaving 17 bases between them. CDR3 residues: CASSEGILTQGNSPLHF. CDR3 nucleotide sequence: TGTGCCAGCAGTGAAGGGATTCTGACCCAGGGGAATTCACCCCTCCACTTT.

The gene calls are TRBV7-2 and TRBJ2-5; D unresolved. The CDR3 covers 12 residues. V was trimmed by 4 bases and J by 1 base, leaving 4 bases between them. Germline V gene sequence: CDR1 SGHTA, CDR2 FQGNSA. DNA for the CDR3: TGTGCCAGCAGCTCGGGCCAAGAGACCCAGTACTTC. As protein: CASSSGQETQYF.

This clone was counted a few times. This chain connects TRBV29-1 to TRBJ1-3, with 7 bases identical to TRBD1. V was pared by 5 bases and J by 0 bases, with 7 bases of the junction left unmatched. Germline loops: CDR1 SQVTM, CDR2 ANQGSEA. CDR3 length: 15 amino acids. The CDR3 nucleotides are TGCAGCGTTATTGGAAGGGGGCCCTCTGGAAACACCATATATTTT. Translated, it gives CSVIGRGPSGNTIYF.

CDR3 in amino acids: CASSWTPNTGELFF. CDR3 coding DNA: TGCGCCAGCAGCTGGACTCCTAACACCGGGGAGCTGTTTTTT. The chain carries TRBV5-1 and TRBJ2-2; D is possibly TRBD2 (5 bases). CDR3 length: 14 amino acids. Germline CDR1 and CDR2: SGHRS and YFSETQ. The V gene lost 3 bases and the J gene lost 2 bases, with 8 bases spanning the gap.

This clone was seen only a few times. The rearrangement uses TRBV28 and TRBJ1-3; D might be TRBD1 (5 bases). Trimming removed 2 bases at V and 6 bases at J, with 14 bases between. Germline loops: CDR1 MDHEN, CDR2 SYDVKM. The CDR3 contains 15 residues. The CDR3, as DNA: TGTGCCAGCAGTTTACGAGGCCAGGGTATAAACACCATATATTTT. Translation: CASSLRGQGINTIYF.

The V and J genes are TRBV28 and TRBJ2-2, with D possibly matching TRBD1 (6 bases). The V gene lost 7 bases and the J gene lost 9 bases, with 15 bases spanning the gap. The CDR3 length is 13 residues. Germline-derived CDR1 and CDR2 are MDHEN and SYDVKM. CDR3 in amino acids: CASTTGPFRELFF. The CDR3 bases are TGTGCCAGCACAACAGGGCCTTTTCGGGAGCTGTTTTTT.

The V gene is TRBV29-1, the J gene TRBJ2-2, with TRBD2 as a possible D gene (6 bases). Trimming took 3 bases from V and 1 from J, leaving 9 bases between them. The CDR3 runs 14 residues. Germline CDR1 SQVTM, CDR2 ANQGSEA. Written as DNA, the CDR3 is TGCAGCGTTGACGTAGCGGTGAACACCGGGGAGCTGTTTTTT. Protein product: CSVDVAVNTGELFF.

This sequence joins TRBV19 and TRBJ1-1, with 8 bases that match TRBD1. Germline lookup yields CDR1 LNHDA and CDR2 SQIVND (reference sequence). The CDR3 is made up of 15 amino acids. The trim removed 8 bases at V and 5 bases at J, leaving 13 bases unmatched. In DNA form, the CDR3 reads TGTGCCAGTCACCCCAGGGGGCAGGGGGAGACTGAAGCTTTCTTT. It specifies CASHPRGQGETEAFF.

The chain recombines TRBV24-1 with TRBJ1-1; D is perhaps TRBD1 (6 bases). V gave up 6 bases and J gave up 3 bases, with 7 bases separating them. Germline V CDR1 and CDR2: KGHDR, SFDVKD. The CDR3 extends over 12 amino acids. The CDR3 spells CATSKGDTEAFF. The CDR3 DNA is TGTGCCACCAGTAAGGGGGACACTGAAGCTTTCTTT.

CDR3 bases: TGTGCCAGCAGGGGCCGCAGGCAGAACACTGAAGCTTTCTTT. Its protein is CASRGRRQNTEAFF. The J gene is TRBJ1-1, the V gene TRBV2, with unresolved D. The CDR3 totals 14 residues. The V gene lost 6 bases and the J gene lost 1 base, with 12 bases spanning the gap. Per the germline V gene, CDR1 is SNHLY and CDR2 is FYNNEI.

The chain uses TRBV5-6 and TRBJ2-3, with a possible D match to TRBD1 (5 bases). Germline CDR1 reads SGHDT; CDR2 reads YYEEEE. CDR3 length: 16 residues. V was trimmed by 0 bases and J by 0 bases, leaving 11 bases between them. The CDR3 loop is CASSLEGWVSTDTQYF. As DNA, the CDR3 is TGTGCCAGCAGCTTGGAGGGGTGGGTTAGCACAGATACGCAGTATTTT.

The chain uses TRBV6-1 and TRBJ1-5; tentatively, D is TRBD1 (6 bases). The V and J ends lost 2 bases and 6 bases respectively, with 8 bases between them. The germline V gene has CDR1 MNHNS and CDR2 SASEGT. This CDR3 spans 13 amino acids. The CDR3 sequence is CASSERQAQPQHF. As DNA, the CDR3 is TGTGCCAGCAGTGAAAGACAGGCTCAGCCCCAGCATTTT.

Written as DNA, the CDR3 is TGCGCCAGCAGTGATGCAGGGGTTAGCACAGATACGCAGTATTTT. This gives the protein CASSDAGVSTDTQYF. The genes are TRBV10-2 and TRBJ2-3, with a weak D call TRBD1 (6 bases). Between the trimmed V and J ends, which lost 3 bases and 0 bases, there was a span of 10 bases. CDR1 and CDR2 (germline): WSHSY, SAAADI. This CDR3 has 15 amino acids.

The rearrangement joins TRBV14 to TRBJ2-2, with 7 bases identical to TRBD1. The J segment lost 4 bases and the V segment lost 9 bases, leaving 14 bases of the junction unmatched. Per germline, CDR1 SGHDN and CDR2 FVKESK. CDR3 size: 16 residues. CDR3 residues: CARKTIEGARTGELFF. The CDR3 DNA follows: TGTGCCAGGAAAACTATCGAGGGGGCTCGCACCGGGGAGCTGTTTTTT.

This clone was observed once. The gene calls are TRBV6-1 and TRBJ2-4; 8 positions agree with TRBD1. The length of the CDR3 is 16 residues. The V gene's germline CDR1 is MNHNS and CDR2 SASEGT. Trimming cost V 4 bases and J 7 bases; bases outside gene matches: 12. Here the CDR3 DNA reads TGTGCCAGCAGTGCCCTGGGAACGGGACAGGTCAACATTCAGTACTTC. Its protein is CASSALGTGQVNIQYF.

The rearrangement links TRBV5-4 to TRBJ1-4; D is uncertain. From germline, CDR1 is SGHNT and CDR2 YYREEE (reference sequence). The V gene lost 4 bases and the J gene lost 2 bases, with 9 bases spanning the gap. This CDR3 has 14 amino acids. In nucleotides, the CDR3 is TGTGCCAGCAGCCAGACGGGTACTAATGAAAAACTGTTTTTT. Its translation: CASSQTGTNEKLFF.

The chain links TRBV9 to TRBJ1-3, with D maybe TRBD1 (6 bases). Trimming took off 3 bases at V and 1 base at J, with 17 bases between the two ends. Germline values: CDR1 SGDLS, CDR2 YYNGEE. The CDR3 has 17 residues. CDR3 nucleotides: TGTGCCAGCAGCGAGAGGTGGGGGCGAGCTTCTGGAAACACCATATATTTT. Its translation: CASSERWGRASGNTIYF.

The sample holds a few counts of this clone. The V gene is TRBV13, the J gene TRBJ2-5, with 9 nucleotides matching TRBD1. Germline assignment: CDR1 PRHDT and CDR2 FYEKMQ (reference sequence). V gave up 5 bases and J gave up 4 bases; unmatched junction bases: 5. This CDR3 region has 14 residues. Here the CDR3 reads CASSTGGRRETQYF. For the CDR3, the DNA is TGTGCCAGCAGCACAGGGGGCCGAAGAGAGACCCAGTACTTC. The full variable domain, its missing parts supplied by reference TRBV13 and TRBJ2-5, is AAGVIQSPRHLIKEKRETATLKCYPIPRHDTVYWYQQGPGQDPQFLISFYEKMQSDKGSIPDRFSAQQFSDYHSELNMSSLELGDSALYFCASSTGGRRETQYFGPGTRLLVL.

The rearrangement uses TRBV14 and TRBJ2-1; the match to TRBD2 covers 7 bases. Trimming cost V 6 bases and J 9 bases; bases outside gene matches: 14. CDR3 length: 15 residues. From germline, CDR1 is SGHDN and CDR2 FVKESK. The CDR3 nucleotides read TGTGCCAGCAGGGGGGGGACTCTCGGGTTTGGTGAGCAGTTCTTC. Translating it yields CASRGGTLGFGEQFF.

The CDR3, as DNA: TGTGCCAGCAGCCTCGGACTAGCGGGGGGCACAGATACGCAGTATTTT. It yields the protein CASSLGLAGGTDTQYF. The chain carries TRBV7-2 and TRBJ2-3; TRBD2 matches 13 bases. This CDR3 region has 16 residues. The V gene end was trimmed by 5 bases and the J gene end by 1 base; junction bases not matched to a gene: 3. Germline-derived CDR1 and CDR2 are SGHTA and FQGNSA.

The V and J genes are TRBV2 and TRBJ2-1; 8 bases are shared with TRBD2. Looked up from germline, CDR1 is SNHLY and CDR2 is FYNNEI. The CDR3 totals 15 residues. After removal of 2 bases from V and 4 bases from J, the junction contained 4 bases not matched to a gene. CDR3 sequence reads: CASSEYSGSYNEQFF. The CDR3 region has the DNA TGTGCCAGCAGTGAATACAGCGGGAGTTACAATGAGCAGTTCTTC.

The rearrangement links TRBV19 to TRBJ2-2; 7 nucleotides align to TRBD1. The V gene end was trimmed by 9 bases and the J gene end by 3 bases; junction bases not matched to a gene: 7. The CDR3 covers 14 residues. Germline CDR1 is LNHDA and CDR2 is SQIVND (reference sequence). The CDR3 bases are TGTGCCAGCATGAGGGGGCAGGACACCGGGGAGCTGTTTTTT. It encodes CASMRGQDTGELFF.

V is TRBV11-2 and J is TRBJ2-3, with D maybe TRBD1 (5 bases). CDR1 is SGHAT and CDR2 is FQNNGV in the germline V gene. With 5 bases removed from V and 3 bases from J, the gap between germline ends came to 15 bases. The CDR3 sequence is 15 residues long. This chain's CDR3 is CASSPPGPYTDTQYF. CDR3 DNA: TGTGCCAGCAGCCCCCCAGGGCCGTATACAGATACGCAGTATTTT.